Presented here are 19 T cell receptor beta chains from one specimen sequenced in a study of T cell repertoires in cytomegalovirus infection. In TCRdb, the reads were re-called with MiXCR into one record per CDR3 protein. Counted here are roughly 500,000 distinct CDR3 sequences, about 15% occurring once; the ten biggest clones make up 20% to 30%. The specimen was CD8+ T cells from PBMCs. The receptors come from a human donor in good health (CMV status not recorded). Some clones in this sample may be carry-over from other donors' samples.

This clonotype has just a few counts. The chain is built from TRBV29-1 and TRBJ2-1; the match to TRBD2 covers 9 bases. J lost 0 bases, V lost 1 base, and 13 bases had no gene match. CDR1 is SQVTM and CDR2 is ANQGSEA in the germline V gene. This CDR3 spans 19 amino acids. The CDR3 reads CSVEGYSGGNPSSYNEQFF. In DNA, the CDR3 is TGCAGCGTTGAAGGTTACAGCGGGGGGAACCCTAGCTCCTACAATGAGCAGTTCTTC.

This clonotype was found many times. The chain links TRBV6-5 to TRBJ2-5, with 10 nucleotides matching TRBD1. CDR1 is MNHEY, CDR2 SVGAGI, per germline. V shed 2 bases, J shed 3 bases, and the junction held 0 bases outside the gene matches. CDR3 length equals 14 residues. The chain's CDR3 is CASSYGTGEETQYF. In DNA, the CDR3 is TGTGCCAGCAGTTACGGGACAGGGGAAGAGACCCAGTACTTC.

A remark on this clonotype: This may be a read error: a much more frequent sequence differs by one nucleotide. The chain carries TRBV7-3 and TRBJ2-1; TRBD1 might be the D (6 bases). Germline CDR1 reads SGHTA; CDR2 reads FQGTGA. The CDR3 has 15 residues. V shed 5 bases and J shed 2 bases, with 13 bases lying between them. CDR3: CASSPGRGAYNEQFF. The CDR3 DNA reads as TGTGCCAGCAGCCCCGGCAGGGGTGCCTACAATGAGCAGTTCTTC.

This clonotype was seen a few times. The chain couples TRBV6-2 or TRBV6-3 to TRBJ2-1; TRBD2 agrees at 14 bases. CDR1 MNHEY and CDR2 SVGEGT come from the germline V gene. This CDR3 comprises 15 residues. Trimming removed 6 bases from V and 9 bases from J; junction bases left unmatched: 7. The CDR3 nucleotides read TGTGCCAGCAGGGGACTAGCGGGAGTTAGGCGTGAGCAGTTCTTC. This encodes CASRGLAGVRREQFF.

This clonotype was seen at least ten times. The chain carries TRBV6-2 or TRBV6-3 and TRBJ1-1; D gene uncertain. The CDR3 totals 14 residues. The V gene lost 0 bases and the J gene lost 7 bases, with 12 bases spanning the gap. Germline V gene sequence: CDR1 MNHEY, CDR2 SVGEGT. CDR3 amino acids: CASSYSRTVIEAFF. The CDR3 bases are TGTGCCAGCAGTTACTCCCGCACCGTGATTGAAGCTTTCTTT.

The CDR3, as DNA: TGTGCCAGCAGTGTCAACCTCGTACTAGCGGGATCCTCCTACGAGCAGTACTTC. Its protein is CASSVNLVLAGSSYEQYF. This sequence joins TRBV6-1 and TRBJ2-7, with TRBD2 matching over 10 bases. CDR3 length: 18 amino acids. The V gene end was trimmed by 4 bases and the J gene end by 0 bases; junction bases not matched to a gene: 12. Looked up from germline, CDR1 is MNHNS and CDR2 is SASEGT.

This clonotype has a count of ten or more. This chain links TRBV12-3 or TRBV12-4 with TRBJ2-5, with TRBD2 matching over 14 bases. The CDR3 extends over 17 amino acids. The V segment lost 5 bases and the J segment 4 bases; nucleotides outside the gene matches: 9. The CDR3 DNA sequence: TGTGCCAGCAGTCTACAGGGACTAGCGGGAGAGGTAGAGACCCAGTACTTC. This sequence encodes CASSLQGLAGEVETQYF.

The rearrangement joins TRBV29-1 to TRBJ1-1; unclear D gene. CDR1 SQVTM and CDR2 ANQGSEA come from the germline V gene. The V and J ends lost 4 bases and 5 bases respectively, with 17 bases between them. The CDR3 consists of 14 residues. The CDR3 loop reads CSVGGLPLGTEAFF. In nucleotides, the CDR3 is TGCAGCGTTGGTGGCCTCCCTTTGGGAACTGAAGCTTTCTTT.

About this clonotype itself: As the CDR3 is not closed by the conserved phenylalanine or tryptophan, this likely results from a read error. This chain connects TRBV7-6 to TRBJ2-1; tentatively, D is TRBD1 or TRBD2 (5 bases each). With 4 bases removed from V and 3 bases from J, the gap between germline ends came to 10 bases. The CDR3 length is 14 residues. Germline V gives CDR1 SGHVS, CDR2 FNYEAQ. The CDR3 bases are TGTGCCAGCAGCTCCGGGACCATCTACAATGAGCAGTTCTTA. It is translated as CASSSGTIYNEQFL.

In regard to this clonotype: This may arise from a read error, as a much more abundant clone is one base away. The CDR3 coding sequence is TGTGCCAGCAGCTTGGGCCTAGCGCCTGTCGATATGCAGTATTTT. It encodes CASSLGLAPVDMQYF. J is TRBJ2-3 and V is TRBV7-6, with a tentative D call TRBD2 (6 bases). CDR1 SGHVS and CDR2 FNYEAQ come from the germline V gene. CDR3 size: 15 residues.

Many counts were recorded for this clonotype. The chain couples TRBV27 to TRBJ2-1; the match to TRBD2 covers 7 bases. V was pared by 7 bases and J by 1 base, with 7 bases of the junction left unmatched. The CDR3 consists of 15 residues. Per germline, CDR1 MNHEY and CDR2 SMNVEV (reference sequence). DNA for the CDR3: TGTGCCAGCAAGGGAGGGATAAGATCCTACAATGAGCAGTTCTTC. It yields the protein CASKGGIRSYNEQFF.

In this sample, this clonotype turned up many times. The chain joins TRBV9 to TRBJ2-1; a weak D match, TRBD2 (6 bases). The CDR3 totals 13 residues. Germline CDR1 is SGDLS and CDR2 is YYNGEE. The V gene lost 0 bases and the J gene lost 5 bases, with 6 bases spanning the gap. CDR3 sequence: CASSVGGDNEQFF. The CDR3, as DNA: TGTGCCAGCAGCGTAGGGGGGGACAATGAGCAGTTCTTC. Supplemented by reference TRBV9 and TRBJ2-1, the full variable domain reads DSGVTQTPKHLITATGQRVTLRCSPRSGDLSVYWYQQSLDQGLQFLIQYYNGEERAKGNILERFSAQQFPDLHSELNLSSLELGDSALYFCASSVGGDNEQFFGPGTRLTVL.

This clonotype was detected ten times or more. The chain recombines TRBV6-2 or TRBV6-3 with TRBJ2-3; 11 bases are a match to TRBD1. Germline V gene data show CDR1 as MNHEY and CDR2 as SVGEGT. V lost 7 bases to trimming and J lost 4 bases; unmatched junction nucleotides: 10. The CDR3 is 16 amino acids. The CDR3 nucleotides read TGTGCCAGCATGGACAGGGGGCACAATTGGGCAGATACGCAGTATTTT. It is translated as CASMDRGHNWADTQYF.

A few counts support this clonotype. The rearrangement joins TRBV12-5 to TRBJ2-5; 10 positions match TRBD2. CDR3 size: 16 residues. The ends lost 5 bases at V and 2 bases at J; junction bases unmatched: 8. Germline V gene data show CDR1 as LGHNT and CDR2 as FRNRAP. The CDR3 DNA reads TGTGCTAGTGGTCCCTCTTCTAGCGGGGGACAAGAGACCCAGTACTTC. Translation gives CASGPSSSGGQETQYF.

This clonotype was counted many times. The CDR3 region is CATENTGELFF. DNA of the CDR3: TGTGCCACCGAGAACACCGGGGAGCTGTTTTTT. This chain connects TRBV12-3 or TRBV12-4 to TRBJ2-2, with no clear D. The CDR3 covers 11 residues. Trimming took off 10 bases at V and 1 base at J, with 4 bases between the two ends.

Regarding this clonotype: A much larger clone lies a single base off, so this may be a read error. This chain connects TRBV28 to TRBJ2-3; D uncertain. The CDR3 is 15 amino acids. Germline assignment: CDR1 MDHEN and CDR2 SYDVKM. DNA of the CDR3: TGTGCCAACAGTCTGCTCGGGCCCCCCCCAGATACGCAGTATTTT. Its protein product is CANSLLGPPPDTQYF.

The chain is built from TRBV27 and TRBJ2-3; D gene ambiguous. V was pared by 1 base and J by 1 base, with 12 bases between. In germline, CDR1 is MNHEY, CDR2 SMNVEV (reference sequence). The CDR3 runs to 16 residues. The CDR3: CASSLLGEDGTDTQYF. The CDR3 bases are TGTGCCAGCAGTTTATTGGGCGAGGACGGCACAGATACGCAGTATTTT.

This clonotype was counted a few times. The V gene is TRBV5-5, the J gene TRBJ2-7; D gene ambiguous. This CDR3 is 15 amino acids long. Deletions cut 0 bases from V and 3 bases from J, with 13 bases between. In germline, CDR1 is SGHKS, CDR2 YYEKEE (reference sequence). Here the CDR3 reads CASSLGRLGFYEQYF. The CDR3 DNA reads TGTGCCAGCAGCTTGGGACGGTTAGGGTTCTACGAGCAGTACTTC.

The rearrangement uses TRBV10-2 and TRBJ1-1; tentative D call: TRBD1 (5 bases). Trimming took 8 bases from V and 1 from J, leaving 17 bases between them. The CDR3 sequence is 15 residues long. Germline V gene data show CDR1 as WSHSY and CDR2 as SAAADI. CDR3 nucleotides: TGCGCCAGCTCAGGGTCCCAGCAGAAGAACACTGAAGCTTTCTTT. Its translation is CASSGSQQKNTEAFF.